This T cell receptor beta chain was retrieved from a study of cytomegalovirus exposure and HLA in healthy donors. The germline V gene encodes CDR1 SGDLS and CDR2 YYNGEE. The CDR3 runs to 15 residues. After removal of 0 bases from V and 1 base from J, the junction contained 4 bases not matched to a gene. In the PCR, 60 Vbeta and 13 Jbeta primers were used. Some clones are missing from TCRdb's copy, which holds only in-frame ones; the method was immunoSEQ multiplex PCR. The sample shows 110,000 to 150,000 clones, around 80% of them seen only once. Sequenced input: PBMCs. This chain connects TRBV9 to TRBJ2-7; 7 bases match TRBD2. The clonotype originates from a female donor in good health and CMV-seronegative. The CDR3 reads CASSVEASGSYEQYF. CDR3 coding DNA: TGTGCCAGCAGCGTAGAGGCTAGCGGATCCTACGAGCAGTACTTC.